These T cell receptor beta chains were read from a single sample in a study of cytomegalovirus exposure and HLA in healthy donors. Sequenced by immunoSEQ multiplex PCR; TCRdb stores in-frame clones only, minus some. The data show 120,000 or so clones, 85% to 90% seen once. Sequencing used PBMCs. The source is a woman aged 18 to 35 in good health and CMV-seronegative. Both conserved end residues are part of each CDR3. The size field is filled for only some rows; it gives once, few, many or a size class.

V	size	J	CDR3
TRBV21-1	.	TRBJ2-1	CASSKERGGPNEQFF
TRBV27	.	TRBJ2-2	CASSVLAGVPGELFF
TRBV6-1	.	TRBJ2-5	CASSVAGGTQETQYF
TRBV21-1	.	TRBJ1-2	CASSGRDSPYGYTF
TRBV7-3	.	TRBJ2-2	CASSLVREEELFF
TRBV2	.	TRBJ2-5	CASSTSGGQETQYF
TRBV10-3	.	TRBJ1-2	CAISPYSGGLARLDGYTF
TRBV2	.	TRBJ2-5	CASSVGDRGVGTQYF
TRBV30	.	TRBJ1-1	CAWIGEGGLMNTEAFF
TRBV6-1	.	TRBJ1-1	CASSESVGKTFEAFF
TRBV6-5	.	TRBJ2-5	CASSYSGTSGTETQYF
TRBV7-2	few	TRBJ1-2	CASSGQGANYGYTF
TRBV20-1	.	TRBJ2-7	CSAGDRSWQYF
TRBV6-5	once	TRBJ1-4	CASSHSGVGEKLFF
TRBV28	.	TRBJ1-1	CASSPRTVNTEAFF
TRBV6-4	.	TRBJ1-5	CASSPGFSAQPQHF
TRBV7-6	.	TRBJ1-1	CASSLTVVGRPRDSTEAFF
TRBV7-8	once	TRBJ2-1	CASSPGLPNEQFF
TRBV5-6	.	TRBJ1-1	CASSLASSKAEAFF
TRBV11-2	.	TRBJ2-2	CASRQAGAGNTGELFF
TRBV4-1	.	TRBJ2-7	CASSHRTPGQGLLKQYF